This T cell receptor beta chain was recovered during a study of OX40 agonist ivuxolimab in advanced cancers. Study summary: Recorded diagnoses for dose-escalation patients were hepatocellular carcinoma, melanoma, renal cell or head and neck cancer.

This clone rates as medium-sized (0.01 to 0.1%). The protocol was immunoSEQ multiplex PCR, while the TCRdb copy is restricted to in-frame clones and leaves out a portion. The sample includes 63,000 or so clones, around 93% of them seen just once. The specimen was CD4+ or CD8+ T cells sorted from blood, collected in a trial of the OX40 agonist ivuxolimab. The clonotype comes from an adult with an advanced solid tumor such as melanoma, head and neck, liver or kidney cancer.

DNA of the CDR3: TGTGCCAGCAGCGCCGAGGTACACACTGAAGCTTTCTTT. Encoded protein: CASSAEVHTEAFF. The chain joins TRBV9 to TRBJ1-1; D unresolved. The germline gives CDR1 SGDLS, CDR2 YYNGEE. The CDR3 loop spans 13 amino acids. The V gene lost 3 bases and the J gene lost 3 bases, with 9 bases spanning the gap.